This entry lists 22 T cell receptor beta chains sequenced from one sample in a study of blood T cell repertoires in COVID-19. Using immunoSEQ multiplex PCR, the repertoire was profiled, and TCRdb retains in-frame clones only, with some absent. The sample has about 230,000 clones, approximately 87% seen once. Sequencing used peripheral blood. These receptor sequences come from a woman aged 70-85 years with active or convalescent COVID-19.

V and J are TRBV24-1 and TRBJ1-5, with a weak D call TRBD1 (6 bases). The CDR3 extends over 16 amino acids. Trimming shortened V by 2 bases and J by 0 bases, and 10 bases separated the two germline ends. CDR1 is KGHDR and CDR2 is SFDVKD in the germline V gene. The CDR3 sequence: CATSDSQGISNQPQHF. In DNA, the CDR3 is TGTGCCACCAGTGATTCCCAGGGGATTAGCAATCAGCCCCAGCATTTT.

The chain links TRBV11-3 to TRBJ2-2, with TRBD2 identical over 7 bases. Trimming cost V 8 bases and J 3 bases; bases outside gene matches: 3. The germline V gene encodes CDR1 SGHNT and CDR2 YENEEA. This CDR3 has 13 residues. In DNA form, the CDR3 reads TGTGCCAGCTCCCGGGGGGACACCGGGGAGCTGTTTTTT. This encodes CASSRGDTGELFF.

The chain is built from TRBV7-9 and TRBJ2-3; possible D gene TRBD2, 5 bases. With 4 bases removed from V and 7 bases from J, the gap between germline ends came to 12 bases. CDR1 and CDR2 (germline): SEHNR, FQNEAQ (reference sequence). The CDR3 contains 13 residues. Here the CDR3 reads CASSSPTSYTQYF. The CDR3 DNA reads as TGTGCCAGCAGCTCCCCTACTAGTTATACGCAGTATTTT.

CDR3 sequence (DNA): TGTGCCAGCAGTTTACAACTAGCTAATGAAAAACTGTTTTTT. Amino acid sequence: CASSLQLANEKLFF. The V call is TRBV28, the J call TRBJ1-4; D is ambiguous. The CDR3 runs to 14 residues. The germline V gene has CDR1 MDHEN and CDR2 SYDVKM. V was shortened by 2 bases and J by 3 bases, with 7 bases between the two germline ends. Combining the CDR3 with reference TRBV28 and TRBJ1-4 gives the whole variable domain DVKVTQSSRYLVKRTGEKVFLECVQDMDHENMFWYRQDPGLGLRLIYFSYDVKMKEKGDIPEGYSVSREKKERFSLILESASTNQTSMYLCASSLQLANEKLFFGSGTQLSVL.

This sequence joins TRBV5-6 and TRBJ2-7; 11 nucleotides match TRBD2. The CDR3 loop spans 15 amino acids. Per germline, CDR1 SGHDT and CDR2 YYEEEE. With V trimmed by 7 bases and J by 6 bases, 12 bases remained unmatched. CDR3 protein: CASDRLAGMVLEQYF. CDR3 coding DNA: TGTGCCAGCGACCGACTAGCGGGAATGGTACTCGAGCAGTACTTC.

The rearrangement links TRBV28 to TRBJ2-1; 7 bases align to TRBD2. Germline assignment: CDR1 MDHEN and CDR2 SYDVKM. The CDR3 contains 19 residues. V trimming: 3 bases; J trimming: 4 bases; junction bases outside the gene matches: 18. CDR3 in DNA: TGTGCCAGCAGTTTTGACTTGGGCGGGAGTAAGGGGCATTACAATGAGCAGTTCTTC. It codes for CASSFDLGGSKGHYNEQFF.

The rearrangement uses TRBV29-1 and TRBJ1-1, with D possibly being TRBD1 (5 bases). The CDR3 has 13 amino acids. V gave up 6 bases and J gave up 0 bases, with 11 bases separating them. Germline CDR1 SQVTM, CDR2 ANQGSEA. DNA of the CDR3: TGCAGCGTACGGAAAGGGGTGAACACTGAAGCTTTCTTT. It codes for CSVRKGVNTEAFF.

The chain has TRBV15 and TRBJ2-1; possible D gene TRBD2, 5 bases. The CDR3 is 15 amino acids. The germline V gene has CDR1 LNHNV and CDR2 YYDKDF (reference sequence). V lost 0 bases to trimming and J lost 4 bases, with 10 bases between them. The CDR3 sequence is CATSRDRGLYNEQFF. In DNA, the CDR3 is TGTGCCACCAGCAGAGATCGTGGACTTTACAATGAGCAGTTCTTC.

The V and J genes are TRBV5-1 and TRBJ2-5; TRBD1 is a possible D gene (6 bases). Trimming removed 0 bases at V and 5 bases at J, with 14 bases between. The germline V gene has CDR1 SGHRS and CDR2 YFSETQ. The CDR3 length is 15 residues. This CDR3 reads CASSLGTAAGETQYF. DNA for the CDR3: TGCGCCAGCAGCTTGGGGACAGCGGCAGGGGAGACCCAGTACTTC.

The rearrangement joins TRBV5-1 to TRBJ2-7; 10 bases are shared with TRBD2. CDR1 is SGHRS and CDR2 is YFSETQ in the germline V gene. The CDR3 consists of 15 residues. J was trimmed by 5 bases and V by 4 bases; bases with no gene match: 9. CDR3 protein: CASSTGLAEADEQYF. CDR3 nucleotides: TGCGCCAGCAGCACAGGACTAGCGGAGGCTGACGAGCAGTACTTC. The variable domain in full, completed from reference TRBV5-1 and TRBJ2-7, reads KAGVTQTPRYLIKTRGQQVTLSCSPISGHRSVSWYQQTPGQGLQFLFEYFSETQRNKGNFPGRFSGRQFSNSRSEMNVSTLELGDSALYLCASSTGLAEADEQYFGPGTRLTVT.

The chain joins TRBV20-1 to TRBJ1-5, with D possibly TRBD1 on 5 matching bases. CDR1 is DFQATT, CDR2 SNEGSKA, per germline (reference sequence). V lost 3 bases and J lost 2, with 11 bases in between. The CDR3 consists of 14 residues. This chain's CDR3 is CSASPDNGNQPQHF. In nucleotides, the CDR3 is TGCAGTGCTAGTCCGGACAACGGCAATCAGCCCCAGCATTTT.

This clone was counted between two and nine times. The chain joins TRBV28 to TRBJ2-7; TRBD2 might be the D (5 bases). The V and J ends lost 5 bases and 0 bases respectively, with 14 bases between them. There are 15 residues in the CDR3. Germline V gene data show CDR1 as MDHEN and CDR2 as SYDVKM. The DNA of the CDR3 is TGTGCCAGCAGTCCGAGGGTACTAAGCTCCTACGAGCAGTACTTC. It encodes CASSPRVLSSYEQYF.

A single count supports this clone. The chain uses TRBV27 and TRBJ1-6, with 10 bases fitting TRBD1. The V gene's germline CDR1 is MNHEY and CDR2 SMNVEV (reference sequence). The CDR3 loop spans 16 amino acids. V was pared by 0 bases and J by 14 bases, with 10 bases of the junction left unmatched. This CDR3 is CASSLSGGQGPRTLHF. In DNA, the CDR3 is TGTGCCAGCAGTTTATCGGGGGGACAGGGGCCCAGGACCCTCCACTTT.

This clone was seen more than once but under ten times. The V and J genes are TRBV11-2 and TRBJ2-7; TRBD1 aligns across 7 bases. Germline trimming cut 4 bases from V and 3 bases from J; bases unmatched to any gene: 9. Per germline, CDR1 SGHAT and CDR2 FQNNGV. The CDR3 spans 15 residues. The CDR3 DNA reads as TGTGCCAGCAGCTCCGGGACAGTACCTCTCTACGAGCAGTACTTC. The encoded protein is CASSSGTVPLYEQYF.

This clone was seen a few times. J is TRBJ2-1 and V is TRBV3-1 (or the pseudogene TRBV3-2), with 7 bases matching TRBD2. This CDR3 spans 14 amino acids. The V segment lost 4 bases and the J segment 4 bases; nucleotides outside the gene matches: 4. Germline-derived CDR1 and CDR2 are LGHDT and YNNKEL (reference sequence). The DNA for the CDR3 is TGTGCCAGCAGCCTAGGACTAGTTTACAATGAGCAGTTCTTC. Its translation is CASSLGLVYNEQFF.

The chain carries TRBV29-1 and TRBJ1-2, with TRBD1 identical over 9 bases. This CDR3 spans 18 amino acids. The V segment lost 3 bases and the J segment 4 bases; nucleotides outside the gene matches: 18. CDR1 is SQVTM and CDR2 is ANQGSEA in the germline V gene. CDR3 in amino acids: CSVDGVGQGPSPGYGYTF. CDR3 coding DNA: TGCAGCGTTGATGGGGTGGGACAGGGTCCCAGCCCCGGCTATGGCTACACCTTC.

This CDR3 reads CASTRGDLEGNQPQHF. DNA for the CDR3: TGCGCCAGCACCCGAGGCGACTTGGAGGGCAATCAGCCCCAGCATTTT. The V call is TRBV10-1, the J call TRBJ1-5; D unresolved. Germline V gives CDR1 WNHNN, CDR2 SYGVQD (reference sequence). V lost 7 bases, J lost 2 bases, and 18 bases lay in between. The CDR3 totals 16 residues.

The chain employs TRBV10-3 and TRBJ2-7; tentative D call: TRBD1 (5 bases). There are 13 residues in the CDR3. The V gene lost 3 bases and the J gene lost 3 bases, with 9 bases spanning the gap. Germline CDR1 and CDR2: ENHRY and SYGVKD. CDR3 residues: CAISDGRGYEQYF. The CDR3 DNA reads TGTGCCATCAGTGACGGTAGGGGCTACGAGCAGTACTTC.

The chain has TRBV29-1 and TRBJ1-1; D is unclear. The CDR3 totals 13 residues. From germline, CDR1 is SQVTM and CDR2 ANQGSEA. V shed 3 bases and J shed 5 bases, with 13 bases lying between them. The CDR3 region has the DNA TGCAGCGTTGAGTCGAGTGGGAGGACTGAAGCTTTCTTT. It is translated as CSVESSGRTEAFF.

The J gene is TRBJ2-1, the V gene TRBV7-2, with D possibly being TRBD1 (5 bases). Germline V gene lookup returns CDR1 SGHTA and CDR2 FQGNSA. V was trimmed by 5 bases and J by 3 bases, leaving 17 bases between them. The CDR3 length is 16 residues. The CDR3, as DNA: TGTGCCAGCAGCCCCGACCCAGGGTTCTTCTACAATGAGCAGTTCTTC. Amino acids: CASSPDPGFFYNEQFF.

This clone was recorded once. This chain links TRBV6-5 with TRBJ1-4; TRBD1 agrees at 12 bases. CDR1 and CDR2 (germline): MNHEY, SVGAGI. The V and J ends lost 6 bases and 10 bases, in that order; junction bases with no gene match: 9. This CDR3 region has 15 residues. The CDR3 sequence is CASRDSGTGGVKLFF. CDR3 coding DNA: TGTGCCAGCAGGGACTCCGGGACAGGGGGCGTAAAACTGTTTTTT.

The chain recombines TRBV5-4 with TRBJ1-2, with D perhaps TRBD1 (6 bases). Germline V gene lookup returns CDR1 SGHNT and CDR2 YYREEE (reference sequence). Trimming left V 2 bases short and J 4 bases short, with 15 bases between. CDR3 length: 15 amino acids. CDR3 coding DNA: TGTGCCAGCAGCTTACAGGGTTTTGGGACCTATGGCTACACCTTC. This gives the protein CASSLQGFGTYGYTF. Based on the CDR3 plus reference TRBV5-4 and TRBJ1-2, the full variable domain is ETGVTQSPTHLIKTRGQQVTLRCSSQSGHNTVSWYQQALGQGPQFIFQYYREEENGRGNFPPRFSGLQFPNYSSELNVNALELDDSALYLCASSLQGFGTYGYTFGSGTRLTVV.